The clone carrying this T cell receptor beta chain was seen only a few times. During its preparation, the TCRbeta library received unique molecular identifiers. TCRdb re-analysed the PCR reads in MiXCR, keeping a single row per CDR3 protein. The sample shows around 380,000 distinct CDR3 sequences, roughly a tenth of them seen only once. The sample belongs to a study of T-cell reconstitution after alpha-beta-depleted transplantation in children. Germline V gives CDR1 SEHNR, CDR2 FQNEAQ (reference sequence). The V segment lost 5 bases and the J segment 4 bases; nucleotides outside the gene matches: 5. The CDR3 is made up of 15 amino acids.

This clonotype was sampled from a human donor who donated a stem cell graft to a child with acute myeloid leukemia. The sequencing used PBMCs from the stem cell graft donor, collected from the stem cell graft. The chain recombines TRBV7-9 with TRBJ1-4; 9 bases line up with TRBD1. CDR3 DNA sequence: TGTGCCAGCAGCCCACAGGGGGCCATTAATGAAAAACTGTTTTTT. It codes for CASSPQGAINEKLFF.